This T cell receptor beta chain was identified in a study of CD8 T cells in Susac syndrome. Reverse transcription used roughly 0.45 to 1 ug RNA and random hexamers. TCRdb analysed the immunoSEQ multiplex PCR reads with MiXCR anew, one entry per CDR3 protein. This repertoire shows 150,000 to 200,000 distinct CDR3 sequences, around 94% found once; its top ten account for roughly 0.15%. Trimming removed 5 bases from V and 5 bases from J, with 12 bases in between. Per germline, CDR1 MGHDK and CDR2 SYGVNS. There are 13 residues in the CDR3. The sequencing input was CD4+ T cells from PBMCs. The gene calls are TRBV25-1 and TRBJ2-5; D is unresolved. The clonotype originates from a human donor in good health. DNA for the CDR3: TGTGCCAGCAGTTTCCGGTCGGGCGAGACCCAGTACTTC. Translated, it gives CASSFRSGETQYF.